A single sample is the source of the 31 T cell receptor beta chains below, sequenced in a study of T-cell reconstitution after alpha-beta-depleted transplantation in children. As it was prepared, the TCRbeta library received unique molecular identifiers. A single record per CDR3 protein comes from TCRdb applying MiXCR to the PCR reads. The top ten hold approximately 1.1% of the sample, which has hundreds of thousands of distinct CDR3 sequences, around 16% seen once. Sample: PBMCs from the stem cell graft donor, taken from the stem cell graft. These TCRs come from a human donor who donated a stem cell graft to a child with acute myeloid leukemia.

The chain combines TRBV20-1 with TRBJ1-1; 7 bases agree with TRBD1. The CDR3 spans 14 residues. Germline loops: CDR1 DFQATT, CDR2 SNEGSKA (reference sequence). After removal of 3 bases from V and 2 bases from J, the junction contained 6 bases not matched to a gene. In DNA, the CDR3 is TGCAGTGCTAGTTCGGGACAGTTTAACACTGAAGCTTTCTTT. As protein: CSASSGQFNTEAFF.

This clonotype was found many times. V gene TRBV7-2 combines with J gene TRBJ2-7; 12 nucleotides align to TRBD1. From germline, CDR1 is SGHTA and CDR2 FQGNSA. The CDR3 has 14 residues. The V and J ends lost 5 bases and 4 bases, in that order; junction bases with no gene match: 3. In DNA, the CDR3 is TGTGCCAGCAGCCGGGACAGGGGGCCTTACGAGCAGTACTTC. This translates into CASSRDRGPYEQYF. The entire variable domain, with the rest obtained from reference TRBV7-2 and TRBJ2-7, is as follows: GAGVSQSPSNKVTEKGKDVELRCDPISGHTALYWYRQSLGQGLEFLIYFQGNSAPDKSGLPSDRFSAERTGGSVSTLTIQRTQQEDSAVYLCASSRDRGPYEQYFGPGTRLTVT.

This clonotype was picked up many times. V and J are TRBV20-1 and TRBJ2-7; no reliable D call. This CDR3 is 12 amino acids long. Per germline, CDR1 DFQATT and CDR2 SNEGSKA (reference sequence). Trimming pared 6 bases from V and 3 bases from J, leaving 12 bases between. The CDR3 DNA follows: TGCAGTGCAACCTTCGACGACTACGAGCAGTACTTC. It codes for CSATFDDYEQYF.

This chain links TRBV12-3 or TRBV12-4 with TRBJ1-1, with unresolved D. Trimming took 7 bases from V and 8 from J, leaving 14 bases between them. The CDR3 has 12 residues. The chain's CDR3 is CASTLFGLEAFF. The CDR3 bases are TGTGCCAGCACCCTTTTCGGGCTCGAAGCTTTCTTT.

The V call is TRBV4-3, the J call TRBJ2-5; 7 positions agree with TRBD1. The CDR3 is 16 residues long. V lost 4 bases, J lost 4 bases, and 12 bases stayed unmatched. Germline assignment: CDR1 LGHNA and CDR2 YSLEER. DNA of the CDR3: TGCGCCAGCAGCCCCCAGCCGACAGGGCAACGAGAGACCCAGTACTTC. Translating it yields CASSPQPTGQRETQYF.

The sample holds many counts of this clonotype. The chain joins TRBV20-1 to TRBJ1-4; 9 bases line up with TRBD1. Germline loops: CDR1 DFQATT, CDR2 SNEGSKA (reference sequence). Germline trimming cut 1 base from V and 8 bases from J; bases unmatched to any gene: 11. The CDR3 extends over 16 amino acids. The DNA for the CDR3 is TGCAGTGCTAGAGGATCTACCGGGACAGGGTCGGAAAAACTGTTTTTT. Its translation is CSARGSTGTGSEKLFF.

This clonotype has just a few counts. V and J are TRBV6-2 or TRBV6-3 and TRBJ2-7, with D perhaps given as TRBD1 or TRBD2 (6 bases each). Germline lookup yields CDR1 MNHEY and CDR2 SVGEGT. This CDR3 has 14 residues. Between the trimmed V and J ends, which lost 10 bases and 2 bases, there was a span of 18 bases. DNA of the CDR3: TGTGCCACTCGAGGGGGGTCGTCGCCCTACGAGCAGTACGTC. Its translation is CATRGGSSPYEQYV.

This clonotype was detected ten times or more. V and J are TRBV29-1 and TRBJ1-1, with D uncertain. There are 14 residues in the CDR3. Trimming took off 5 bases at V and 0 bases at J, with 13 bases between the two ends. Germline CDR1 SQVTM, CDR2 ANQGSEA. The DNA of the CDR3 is TGCAGCGTTACTAACCTCCCCATGAACACTGAAGCTTTCTTT. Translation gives CSVTNLPMNTEAFF.

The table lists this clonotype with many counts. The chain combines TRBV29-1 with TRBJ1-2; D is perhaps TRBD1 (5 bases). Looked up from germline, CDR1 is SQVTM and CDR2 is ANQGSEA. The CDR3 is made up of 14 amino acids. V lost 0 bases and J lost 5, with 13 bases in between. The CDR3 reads CSVEEIGHLYGYTF. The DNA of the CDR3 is TGCAGCGTTGAAGAGATAGGACATCTGTATGGCTACACCTTC. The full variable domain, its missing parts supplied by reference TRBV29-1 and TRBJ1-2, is SAVISQKPSRDICQRGTSLTIQCQVDSQVTMMFWYRQQPGQSLTLIATANQGSEATYESGFVIDKFPISRPNLTFSTLTVSNMSPEDSSIYLCSVEEIGHLYGYTFGSGTRLTVV.

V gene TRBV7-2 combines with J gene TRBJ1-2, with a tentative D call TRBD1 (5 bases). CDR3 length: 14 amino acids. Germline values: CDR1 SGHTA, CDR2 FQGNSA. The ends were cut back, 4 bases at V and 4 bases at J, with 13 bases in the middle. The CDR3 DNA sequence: TGTGCCAGCAGCTCAGCGGGACGGACCTATGGCTACACCTTC. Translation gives CASSSAGRTYGYTF.

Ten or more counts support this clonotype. In DNA form, the CDR3 reads TGTGCCAGCAGTTTATCGTCCGACAGACCCTATGGCTACACCTTC. It translates to CASSLSSDRPYGYTF. This chain uses TRBV27 with TRBJ1-2, with D perhaps matching TRBD1 (5 bases). CDR3 size: 15 residues. V shed 0 bases and J shed 4 bases, with 12 bases lying between them. The germline CDR1 and CDR2 sequences are MNHEY and SMNVEV (reference sequence).

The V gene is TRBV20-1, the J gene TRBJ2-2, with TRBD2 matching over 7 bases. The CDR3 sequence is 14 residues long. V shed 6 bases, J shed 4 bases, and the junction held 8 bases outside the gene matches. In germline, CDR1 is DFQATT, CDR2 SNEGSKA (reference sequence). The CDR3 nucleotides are TGCAGTGCCCGGGGGAGGGAAGGCACCGGGGAGCTGTTTTTT. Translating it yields CSARGREGTGELFF.

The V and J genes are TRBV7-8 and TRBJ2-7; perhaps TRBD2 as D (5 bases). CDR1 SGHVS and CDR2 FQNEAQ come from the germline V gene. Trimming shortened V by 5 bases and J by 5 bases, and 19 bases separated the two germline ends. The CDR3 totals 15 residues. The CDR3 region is CASSAYGETTNEQYV. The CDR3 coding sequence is TGTGCCAGCAGCGCCTACGGGGAAACGACAAACGAGCAGTACGTC.

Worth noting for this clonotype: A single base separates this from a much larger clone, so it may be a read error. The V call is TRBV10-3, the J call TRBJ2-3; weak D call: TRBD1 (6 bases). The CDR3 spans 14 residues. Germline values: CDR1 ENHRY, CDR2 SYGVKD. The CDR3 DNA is TGTACCATCAGTGATTATAGGGGGAAAGATACGCAGTATTTT. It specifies CTISDYRGKDTQYF.

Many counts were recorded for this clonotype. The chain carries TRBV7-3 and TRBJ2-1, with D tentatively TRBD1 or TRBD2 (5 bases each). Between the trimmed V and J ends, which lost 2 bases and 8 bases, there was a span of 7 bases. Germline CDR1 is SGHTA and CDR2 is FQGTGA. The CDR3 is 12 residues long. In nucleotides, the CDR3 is TGTGCCAGCAGCTTAGGGGACGATGAGCAGTTCTTC. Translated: CASSLGDDEQFF. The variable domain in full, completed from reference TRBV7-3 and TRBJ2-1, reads GAGVSQTPSNKVTEKGKYVELRCDPISGHTALYWYRQSLGQGPEFLIYFQGTGAADDSGLPNDRFFAVRPEGSVSTLKIQRTERGDSAVYLCASSLGDDEQFFGPGTRLTVL.

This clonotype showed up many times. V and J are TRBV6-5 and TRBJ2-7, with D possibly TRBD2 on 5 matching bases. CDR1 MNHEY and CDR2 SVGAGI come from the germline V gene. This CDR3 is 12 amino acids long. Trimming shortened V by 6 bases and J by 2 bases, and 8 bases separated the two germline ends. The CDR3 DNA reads TGTGCCAGCAGCGGGGATGCCTACGAGCAGTACTTC. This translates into CASSGDAYEQYF.

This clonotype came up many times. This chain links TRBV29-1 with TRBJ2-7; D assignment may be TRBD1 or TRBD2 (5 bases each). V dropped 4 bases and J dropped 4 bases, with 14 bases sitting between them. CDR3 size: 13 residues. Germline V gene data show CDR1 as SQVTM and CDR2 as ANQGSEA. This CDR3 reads CSVARMGVYEQYF. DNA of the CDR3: TGCAGCGTTGCAAGAATGGGGGTATACGAGCAGTACTTC.

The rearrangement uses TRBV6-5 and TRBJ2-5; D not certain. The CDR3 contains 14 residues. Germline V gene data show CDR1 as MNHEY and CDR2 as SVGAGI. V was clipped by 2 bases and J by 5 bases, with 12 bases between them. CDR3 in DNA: TGTGCCAGCAGTTACAAGCCAGTACGGGAGACCCAGTACTTC. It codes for CASSYKPVRETQYF.

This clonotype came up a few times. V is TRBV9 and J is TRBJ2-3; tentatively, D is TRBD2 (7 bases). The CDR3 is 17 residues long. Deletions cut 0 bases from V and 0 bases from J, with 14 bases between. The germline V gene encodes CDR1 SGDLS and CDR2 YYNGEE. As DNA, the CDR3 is TGTGCCAGCAGCGTAGGAGGCGGGGGCCGCAGCACAGATACGCAGTATTTT. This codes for CASSVGGGGRSTDTQYF.

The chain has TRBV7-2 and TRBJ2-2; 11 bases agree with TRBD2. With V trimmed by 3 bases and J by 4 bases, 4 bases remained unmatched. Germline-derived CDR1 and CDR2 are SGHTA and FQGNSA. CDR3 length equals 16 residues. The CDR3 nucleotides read TGTGCCAGCAGCTTCTCTAGCGGGGGGTCCACCGGGGAGCTGTTTTTT. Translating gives CASSFSSGGSTGELFF.

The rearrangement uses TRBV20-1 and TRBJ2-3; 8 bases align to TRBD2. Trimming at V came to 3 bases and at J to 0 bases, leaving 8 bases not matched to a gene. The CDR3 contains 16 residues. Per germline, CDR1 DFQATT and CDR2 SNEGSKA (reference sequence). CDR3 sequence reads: CSASGGGTTSTDTQYF. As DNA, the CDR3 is TGCAGTGCTAGCGGGGGGGGAACTACTAGCACAGATACGCAGTATTTT.

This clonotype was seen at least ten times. The CDR3 DNA is TGCAGCGTCGTGGACAGCCGCAATGAGCAGTTCTTC. Protein sequence: CSVVDSRNEQFF. This chain connects TRBV29-1 to TRBJ2-1, with D perhaps TRBD1 (6 bases). Looked up from germline, CDR1 is SQVTM and CDR2 is ANQGSEA. CDR3 length: 12 residues. V gave up 6 bases and J gave up 6 bases, with 12 bases separating them.

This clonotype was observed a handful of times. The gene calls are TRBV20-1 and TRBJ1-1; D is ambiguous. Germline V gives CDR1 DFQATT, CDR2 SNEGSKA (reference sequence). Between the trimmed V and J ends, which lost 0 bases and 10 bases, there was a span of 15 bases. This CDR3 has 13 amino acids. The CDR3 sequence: CSARDRADGVAFF. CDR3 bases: TGCAGTGCTAGAGATCGGGCCGACGGGGTAGCTTTCTTT.

The DNA for the CDR3 is TGTGCCAGCAGTTACCGCGCTAGGGGCGATACGCAGTATTTT. This gives the protein CASSYRARGDTQYF. This chain joins TRBV6-5 and TRBJ2-3; D may be TRBD1 (5 bases). The CDR3 sequence is 14 residues long. Looked up from germline, CDR1 is MNHEY and CDR2 is SVGAGI. With 2 bases removed from V and 6 bases from J, the gap between germline ends came to 12 bases.

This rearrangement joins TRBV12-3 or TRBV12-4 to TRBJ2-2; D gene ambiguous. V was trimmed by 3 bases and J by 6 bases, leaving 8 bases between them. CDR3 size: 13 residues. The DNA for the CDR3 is TGTGCCAGCAGTTTTCGTACGCCCGGGGAGCTGTTTTTT. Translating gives CASSFRTPGELFF.

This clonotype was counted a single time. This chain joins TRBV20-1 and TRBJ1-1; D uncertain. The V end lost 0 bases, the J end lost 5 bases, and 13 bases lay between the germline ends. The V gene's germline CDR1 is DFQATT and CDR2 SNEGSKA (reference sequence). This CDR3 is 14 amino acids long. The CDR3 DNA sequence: TGCAGTGCTAGAGATGGGCAGGATTGGACTGAAGCTTTCTTT. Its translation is CSARDGQDWTEAFF.

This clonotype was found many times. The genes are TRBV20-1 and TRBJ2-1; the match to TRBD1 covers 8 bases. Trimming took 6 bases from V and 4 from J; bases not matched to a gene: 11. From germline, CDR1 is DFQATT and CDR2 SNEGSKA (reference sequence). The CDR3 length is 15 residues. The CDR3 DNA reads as TGCAGTGCCGGGATAGGACAGGGCGGTTACAATGAGCAGTTCTTC. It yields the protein CSAGIGQGGYNEQFF.

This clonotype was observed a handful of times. The chain's CDR3 is CSALPGLASVEQYF. The CDR3 nucleotides are TGCAGTGCTTTACCGGGACTAGCCTCAGTTGAGCAGTACTTC. The gene calls are TRBV20-1 and TRBJ2-7; 9 positions match TRBD2. Germline V gives CDR1 DFQATT, CDR2 SNEGSKA (reference sequence). V gave up 5 bases and J gave up 7 bases; unmatched junction bases: 12. CDR3 length: 14 residues.

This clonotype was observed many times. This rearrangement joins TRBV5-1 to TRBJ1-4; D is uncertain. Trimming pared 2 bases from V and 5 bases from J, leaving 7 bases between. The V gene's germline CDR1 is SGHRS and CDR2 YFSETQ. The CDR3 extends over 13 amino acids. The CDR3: CASSFQDNEKLFF. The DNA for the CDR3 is TGCGCCAGCAGCTTTCAGGACAATGAAAAACTGTTTTTT.

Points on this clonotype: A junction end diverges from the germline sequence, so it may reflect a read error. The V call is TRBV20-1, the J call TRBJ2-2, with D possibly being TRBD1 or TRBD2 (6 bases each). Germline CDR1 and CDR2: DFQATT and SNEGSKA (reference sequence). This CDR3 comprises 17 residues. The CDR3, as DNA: TGCTGTGCTAGAGATGAAAGGTGGGGGGCGGACACCGGGGAGCTGTTTTTT. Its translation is CCARDERWGADTGELFF.

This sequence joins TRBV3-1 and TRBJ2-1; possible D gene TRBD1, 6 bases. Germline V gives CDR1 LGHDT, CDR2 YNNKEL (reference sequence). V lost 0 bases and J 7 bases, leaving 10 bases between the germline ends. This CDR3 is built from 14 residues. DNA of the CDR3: TGTGCCAGCAGCCAAGACGTAAGGGGGAATGAGCAGTTCTTC. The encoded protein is CASSQDVRGNEQFF.